These T cell receptor beta chains were read from a single sample in a study of blood T cell repertoires in COVID-19. The protocol was immunoSEQ multiplex PCR, while the TCRdb copy is restricted to in-frame clones and leaves out a portion. Found here are fewer than 200,000 clones, 90% of them singletons; the top ten hold approximately 0.56%. Input material: peripheral blood. These receptors came from a man aged 50 to 60 with acute or convalescent COVID-19. Both conserved end residues are part of each CDR3. Each record gives: J gene, clone size, D gene, V gene, CDR3 protein, CDR3 DNA. A D gene is named only where the DNA matches it firmly. A clone size is listed for some rows: how often the clone was seen (once, few, many), or a class if it is expanded.

j_gene: TRBJ2-1
abundance: -
d_gene: TRBD1
v_gene: TRBV19
CDR3aa: CASRTTGGNEQFF
CDR3nt: TGTGCCAGTAGAACTACAGGGGGTAATGAGCAGTTCTTC

j_gene: TRBJ2-7
abundance: few
d_gene: -
v_gene: TRBV30
CDR3aa: CAWAGNSYEQYF
CDR3nt: TGTGCCTGGGCAGGTAACTCCTACGAGCAGTACTTC

j_gene: TRBJ2-3
abundance: -
d_gene: TRBD1
v_gene: TRBV18
CDR3aa: CASSLLDRGGTDTQYF
CDR3nt: TGTGCCAGCTCACTTCTGGACAGGGGTGGCACAGATACGCAGTATTTT

j_gene: TRBJ1-1
abundance: -
d_gene: -
v_gene: TRBV19
CDR3aa: CASSAQGKESEAFF
CDR3nt: TGTGCCAGTAGTGCACAGGGTAAGGAGTCTGAAGCTTTCTTT

j_gene: TRBJ1-1
abundance: once
d_gene: -
v_gene: TRBV5-6
CDR3aa: CASSRTGVTEAFF
CDR3nt: TGTGCCAGCAGCCGGACCGGGGTTACTGAAGCTTTCTTT

j_gene: TRBJ2-5
abundance: -
d_gene: TRBD1
v_gene: TRBV29-1
CDR3aa: CSGWQGAETQYF
CDR3nt: TGCAGCGGATGGCAGGGGGCAGAGACCCAGTACTTC

j_gene: TRBJ2-1
abundance: -
d_gene: -
v_gene: TRBV27
CDR3aa: CASSSTSRAQRTINEQFF
CDR3nt: TGTGCCAGCAGTTCAACCTCCAGGGCCCAGAGAACGATAAATGAGCAGTTCTTC

j_gene: TRBJ2-2
abundance: -
d_gene: -
v_gene: TRBV27
CDR3aa: CASSYGSPGELFF
CDR3nt: TGTGCCAGCAGTTACGGGAGCCCCGGGGAGCTGTTTTTT

j_gene: TRBJ2-1
abundance: -
d_gene: -
v_gene: TRBV16
CDR3aa: CASSQKRPSYNSHNEQFF
CDR3nt: TGTGCCAGCAGCCAAAAGAGGCCGTCGTACAATAGTCACAATGAGCAGTTCTTC

j_gene: TRBJ1-5
abundance: -
d_gene: -
v_gene: TRBV7-2
CDR3aa: CASSLGPGSNQPQHF
CDR3nt: TGTGCCAGCAGCTTAGGGCCAGGCAGCAATCAGCCCCAGCATTTT

j_gene: TRBJ2-2
abundance: -
d_gene: TRBD2
v_gene: TRBV4-2
CDR3aa: CASSQGLGLVPGELFF
CDR3nt: TGTGCCAGCAGCCAGGGACTAGGACTCGTTCCCGGGGAGCTGTTTTTT

j_gene: TRBJ1-6
abundance: -
d_gene: TRBD1
v_gene: TRBV5-6
CDR3aa: CASSLESGGNSPLHF
CDR3nt: TGTGCCAGCAGCTTGGAGTCAGGGGGAAATTCACCCCTCCACTTT

j_gene: TRBJ2-3
abundance: -
d_gene: TRBD2
v_gene: TRBV24-1
CDR3aa: CATSGSSGGAQGDTQYF
CDR3nt: TGTGCCACCAGTGGCTCTAGCGGGGGGGCTCAAGGAGATACGCAGTATTTT

j_gene: TRBJ2-5
abundance: -
d_gene: TRBD2
v_gene: TRBV27
CDR3aa: CASSDSGGPQETQYF
CDR3nt: TGTGCCAGCAGTGATAGCGGGGGGCCTCAAGAGACCCAGTACTTC

j_gene: TRBJ2-5
abundance: -
d_gene: -
v_gene: TRBV3-1/TRBV3-2
CDR3aa: CASSLQLGGGETQYF
CDR3nt: TGTGCCAGCAGCCTGCAGCTAGGGGGGGGAGAGACCCAGTACTTC

j_gene: TRBJ1-1
abundance: -
d_gene: -
v_gene: TRBV29-1
CDR3aa: CSVRPGGTEAFF
CDR3nt: TGCAGCGTTCGGCCGGGGGGAACTGAAGCTTTCTTT

j_gene: TRBJ2-1
abundance: -
d_gene: -
v_gene: TRBV10-1
CDR3aa: CASSEGGGPGNEQFF
CDR3nt: TGCGCCAGCAGTGAGGGTGGGGGCCCTGGCAATGAGCAGTTCTTC

j_gene: TRBJ2-2
abundance: -
d_gene: TRBD1
v_gene: TRBV25-1
CDR3aa: CASRSDRENTGELFF
CDR3nt: TGTGCCAGCAGATCGGACAGGGAGAACACCGGGGAGCTGTTTTTT

j_gene: TRBJ2-1
abundance: -
d_gene: TRBD2
v_gene: TRBV14
CDR3aa: CASSQDKWLAGVCEQFF
CDR3nt: TGTGCCAGCAGCCAAGATAAATGGCTAGCGGGAGTGTGTGAGCAGTTCTTC

j_gene: TRBJ2-3
abundance: -
d_gene: -
v_gene: TRBV9
CDR3aa: CASSVGGFGTKGTQYF
CDR3nt: TGTGCCAGCAGCGTAGGAGGATTTGGGACAAAGGGCACGCAGTATTTT

j_gene: TRBJ2-1
abundance: -
d_gene: -
v_gene: TRBV29-1
CDR3aa: CSVEDQLVGSYNEQFF
CDR3nt: TGCAGCGTTGAAGATCAACTAGTTGGCTCCTACAATGAGCAGTTCTTC

j_gene: TRBJ2-5
abundance: -
d_gene: TRBD2
v_gene: TRBV7-7
CDR3aa: CASSPYPTSGRGETQYF
CDR3nt: TGTGCCAGCAGCCCCTACCCGACTAGCGGGAGGGGAGAGACCCAGTACTTC

j_gene: TRBJ1-4
abundance: once
d_gene: -
v_gene: TRBV18
CDR3aa: CASSPKAGFNEKLFF
CDR3nt: TGTGCCAGCTCACCAAAGGCAGGGTTTAATGAAAAACTGTTTTTT

j_gene: TRBJ2-5
abundance: -
d_gene: TRBD2
v_gene: TRBV19
CDR3aa: CASSILASGRETQYF
CDR3nt: TGTGCCAGTAGTATCTTGGCTAGCGGGAGAGAGACCCAGTACTTC

j_gene: TRBJ2-7
abundance: -
d_gene: -
v_gene: TRBV19
CDR3aa: CASSIGVGGFEQYF
CDR3nt: TGTGCCAGTAGTATCGGCGTCGGCGGGTTCGAGCAGTACTTC

j_gene: TRBJ2-5
abundance: once
d_gene: TRBD2
v_gene: TRBV4-2
CDR3aa: CASSGGTSGTQETQYF
CDR3nt: TGTGCCAGCAGCGGAGGGACTAGCGGGACCCAAGAGACCCAGTACTTC

j_gene: TRBJ1-2
abundance: -
d_gene: -
v_gene: TRBV30
CDR3aa: CAWSYLPNSGGYTF
CDR3nt: TGTGCCTGGAGTTACTTACCGAACAGTGGCGGCTACACCTTC

j_gene: TRBJ2-3
abundance: -
d_gene: -
v_gene: TRBV4-2
CDR3aa: CASSQGREDTQYF
CDR3nt: TGTGCCAGCAGCCAAGGCAGGGAAGATACGCAGTATTTT

j_gene: TRBJ2-5
abundance: -
d_gene: TRBD2
v_gene: TRBV7-7
CDR3aa: CASTRGGVPGETQYF
CDR3nt: TGTGCTAGCACCCGGGGGGGGGTCCCAGGCGAGACCCAGTACTTC

j_gene: TRBJ2-7
abundance: -
d_gene: TRBD1
v_gene: TRBV5-8
CDR3aa: CASSDGQGRPGQYF
CDR3nt: TGTGCCAGCAGCGATGGACAGGGCCGTCCTGGGCAGTACTTC

j_gene: TRBJ1-2
abundance: -
d_gene: TRBD1
v_gene: TRBV7-2
CDR3aa: CASSRTGTGVTLGYGYTF
CDR3nt: TGTGCCAGCAGCAGGACCGGGACAGGGGTTACCCTAGGCTATGGCTACACCTTC

j_gene: TRBJ1-1
abundance: -
d_gene: -
v_gene: TRBV9
CDR3aa: CASSASGEAEAFF
CDR3nt: TGTGCCAGCAGCGCGAGCGGGGAAGCTGAAGCTTTCTTT

j_gene: TRBJ1-5
abundance: -
d_gene: TRBD1
v_gene: TRBV12-3/TRBV12-4
CDR3aa: CASSLRPTGDTHF
CDR3nt: TGTGCCAGCAGTTTGCGGCCAACAGGGGACACTCATTTT

j_gene: TRBJ2-1
abundance: -
d_gene: TRBD2
v_gene: TRBV2
CDR3aa: CASRLAGNEQFF
CDR3nt: TGTGCCAGTAGACTAGCAGGTAATGAGCAGTTCTTC

j_gene: TRBJ2-1
abundance: -
d_gene: TRBD1
v_gene: TRBV5-1
CDR3aa: CASSPGQGYNEQFF
CDR3nt: TGCGCCAGCAGCCCGGGACAGGGTTACAATGAGCAGTTCTTC

j_gene: TRBJ2-3
abundance: -
d_gene: -
v_gene: TRBV6-5
CDR3aa: CASSIYSDTQYF
CDR3nt: TGTGCCAGCAGTATTTATTCAGATACGCAGTATTTT

j_gene: TRBJ1-2
abundance: once
d_gene: TRBD1
v_gene: TRBV5-4
CDR3aa: CASSHDRVYGYTF
CDR3nt: TGTGCCAGCAGTCACGACAGGGTATATGGCTACACCTTC

j_gene: TRBJ1-2
abundance: -
d_gene: -
v_gene: TRBV12-3/TRBV12-4
CDR3aa: CASSPAENYGYTF
CDR3nt: TGTGCCAGCAGTCCCGCAGAAAACTATGGCTACACCTTC

j_gene: TRBJ2-1
abundance: -
d_gene: TRBD2
v_gene: TRBV19
CDR3aa: CAPSRGRGTSGNEQFF
CDR3nt: TGTGCCCCATCGAGGGGCAGGGGGACTAGCGGCAATGAGCAGTTCTTC

j_gene: TRBJ1-1
abundance: -
d_gene: -
v_gene: TRBV6-1
CDR3aa: CASSERGTGMNTEAFF
CDR3nt: TGTGCCAGCAGTGAAAGGGGAACGGGCATGAACACTGAAGCTTTCTTT

j_gene: TRBJ1-1
abundance: once
d_gene: -
v_gene: TRBV2
CDR3aa: CASRGGEAFF
CDR3nt: TGTGCCAGCAGGGGAGGAGAAGCTTTCTTT

j_gene: TRBJ1-6
abundance: -
d_gene: -
v_gene: TRBV6-5
CDR3aa: CASSYSNLWSSPLHF
CDR3nt: TGTGCCAGCAGTTACTCGAATCTCTGGAGTTCACCCCTCCACTTT

j_gene: TRBJ2-2
abundance: once
d_gene: TRBD2
v_gene: TRBV7-6
CDR3aa: CASSLEGGATTGELFF
CDR3nt: TGTGCCAGCAGCTTAGAGGGAGGGGCGACTACCGGGGAGCTGTTTTTT

j_gene: TRBJ1-5
abundance: -
d_gene: TRBD1
v_gene: TRBV18
CDR3aa: CASSQGARVNQPQHF
CDR3nt: TGTGCCAGCTCACAGGGGGCGCGAGTCAATCAGCCCCAGCATTTT

j_gene: TRBJ2-5
abundance: -
d_gene: -
v_gene: TRBV4-3
CDR3aa: CASSQEGGGATQYF
CDR3nt: TGCGCCAGCAGCCAAGAAGGGGGGGGAGCGACCCAGTACTTC

j_gene: TRBJ1-2
abundance: -
d_gene: -
v_gene: TRBV4-3
CDR3aa: CASSQDLGTGFGYTF
CDR3nt: TGCGCCAGCAGCCAAGATCTGGGAACAGGATTCGGCTACACCTTC

j_gene: TRBJ1-2
abundance: -
d_gene: -
v_gene: TRBV28
CDR3aa: CASSQQGVTNYGYTF
CDR3nt: TGTGCCAGCAGTCAACAGGGAGTAACTAACTATGGCTACACCTTC